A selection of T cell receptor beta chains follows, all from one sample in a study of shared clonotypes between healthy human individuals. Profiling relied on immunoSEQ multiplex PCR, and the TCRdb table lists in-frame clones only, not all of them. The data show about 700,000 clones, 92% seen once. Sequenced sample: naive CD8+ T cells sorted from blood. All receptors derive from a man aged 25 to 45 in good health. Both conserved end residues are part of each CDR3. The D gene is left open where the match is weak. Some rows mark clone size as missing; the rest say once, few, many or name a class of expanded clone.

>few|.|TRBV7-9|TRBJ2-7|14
CASSSAVSSYEQYF
TGTGCCAGCAGCTCAGCGGTGAGCTCCTACGAGCAGTACTTC
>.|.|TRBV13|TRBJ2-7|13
CASSLVGPYEQYF
TGTGCCAGCAGCTTAGTAGGCCCCTACGAGCAGTACTTC
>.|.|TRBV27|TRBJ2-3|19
CASRQSSTGWLAGTDTQYF
TGTGCCAGCAGGCAATCTTCGACAGGGTGGTTAGCGGGAACAGATACGCAGTATTTT
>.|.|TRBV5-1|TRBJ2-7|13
CASSLDVGGEQHF
TGCGCCAGCAGCTTGGACGTAGGAGGCGAGCAGCACTTC
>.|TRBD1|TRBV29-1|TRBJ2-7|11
CSGGQGNEQYF
TGCAGCGGGGGACAGGGGAACGAGCAGTACTTC
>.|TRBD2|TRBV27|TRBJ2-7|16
CASSPLGGRILYEQYF
TGTGCCAGCAGTCCCCTTGGCGGGAGGATTCTCTACGAGCAGTACTTC
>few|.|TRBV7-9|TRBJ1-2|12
CASSLAPGGYTF
TGTGCCAGCAGCTTAGCACCCGGGGGCTACACCTTC
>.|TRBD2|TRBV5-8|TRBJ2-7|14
CASSIPGLAVEEYF
TGTGCCAGCAGTATACCGGGACTAGCGGTAGAAGAGTACTTC
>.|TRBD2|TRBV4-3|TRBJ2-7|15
CASSQDSSSGYEQYF
TGCGCCAGCAGCCAAGATTCCTCTAGCGGCTACGAGCAGTACTTC
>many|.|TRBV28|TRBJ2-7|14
CASRPHTGFYEQYF
TGTGCCAGCAGACCCCATACAGGGTTCTACGAGCAGTACTTC
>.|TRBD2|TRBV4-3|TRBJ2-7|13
CASSSDGGYEQYF
TGCGCCAGCAGCTCGGACGGGGGGTACGAGCAGTACTTC
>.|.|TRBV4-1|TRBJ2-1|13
CASSQVRYNEQFF
TGCGCCAGCAGCCAAGTTCGCTACAATGAGCAGTTCTTC
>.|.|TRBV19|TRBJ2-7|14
CASSPGGRPYEQYF
TGTGCCAGTAGTCCTGGGGGAAGACCCTACGAGCAGTACTTC
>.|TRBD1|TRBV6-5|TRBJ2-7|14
CASSSWQGDYEQYF
TGTGCCAGCAGTTCTTGGCAGGGGGATTACGAGCAGTACTTC
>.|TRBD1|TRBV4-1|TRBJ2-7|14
CASSPGQGASEQYF
TGCGCCAGCAGCCCCGGACAGGGGGCAAGCGAGCAGTACTTC
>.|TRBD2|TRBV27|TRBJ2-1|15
CASSQGTSVYNEQFF
TGTGCCAGCAGCCAGGGGACTAGCGTGTACAATGAGCAGTTCTTC
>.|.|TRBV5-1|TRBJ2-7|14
CASSLGQGSYEQYF
TGCGCCAGCAGCTTGGGGCAGGGATCCTACGAGCAGTACTTC
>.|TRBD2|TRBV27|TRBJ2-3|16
CASSFAGRALTDTQYF
TGTGCCAGCAGTTTCGCCGGGAGGGCCCTGACAGATACGCAGTATTTT
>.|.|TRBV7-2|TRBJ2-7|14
CASSFLGPTYEQYF
TGTGCCAGCAGCTTTTTGGGTCCTACCTACGAGCAGTACTTC
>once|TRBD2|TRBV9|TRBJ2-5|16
CASSVGGSGSRETQYF
TGTGCCAGCAGCGTAGGAGGTAGCGGGAGCCGAGAGACCCAGTACTTC
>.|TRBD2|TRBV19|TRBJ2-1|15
CASSMGTSAYNEQFF
TGTGCCAGTAGTATGGGGACTAGCGCCTACAATGAGCAGTTCTTC
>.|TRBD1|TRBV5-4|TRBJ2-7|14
CASSTQGVAYEQYF
TGTGCCAGCAGTACTCAGGGGGTGGCGTACGAGCAGTACTTC
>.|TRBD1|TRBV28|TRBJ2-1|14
CASSAGGSYNEQFF
TGTGCCAGCTCGGCAGGGGGCTCCTACAATGAGCAGTTCTTC
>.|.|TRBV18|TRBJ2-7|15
CASSPDNYHPLEQYF
TGTGCCAGCTCACCAGACAACTACCACCCACTGGAGCAGTACTTC
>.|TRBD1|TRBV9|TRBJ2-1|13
CASSVAPGGEQFF
TGTGCCAGCAGCGTAGCCCCAGGGGGTGAGCAGTTCTTC
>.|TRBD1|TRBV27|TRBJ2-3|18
CASSLWFPGQGATDTQYF
TGTGCCAGCAGTTTATGGTTCCCTGGACAGGGGGCTACAGATACGCAGTATTTT
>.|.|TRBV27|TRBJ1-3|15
CASSLSPGAGNTIYF
TGTGCCAGCAGCTTGTCCCCCGGGGCCGGAAACACCATATATTTT
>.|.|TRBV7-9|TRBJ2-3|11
CASSNTDTQYF
TGTGCCAGCAGTAATACAGATACGCAGTATTTT
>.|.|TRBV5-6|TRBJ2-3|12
CASSLEVDTQYF
TGTGCCAGCAGCTTGGAGGTGGATACGCAGTATTTT
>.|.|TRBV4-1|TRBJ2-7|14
CASSQVDRSYEQYF
TGCGCCAGCAGCCAAGTAGACCGCTCCTACGAGCAGTACTTC
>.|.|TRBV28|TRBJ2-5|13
CASSLRGRETQYF
TGTGCCAGCAGTTTAAGGGGACGGGAGACCCAGTACTTC
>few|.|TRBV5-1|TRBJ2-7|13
CASSLAPQGEQYF
TGCGCCAGCAGCTTGGCCCCCCAGGGCGAGCAGTACTTC
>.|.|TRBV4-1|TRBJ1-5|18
CASSQDGVQGQSNQPQHF
TGCGCCAGCAGCCAAGATGGGGTCCAAGGGCAAAGCAATCAGCCCCAGCATTTT
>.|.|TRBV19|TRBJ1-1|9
CATPREAFF
TGTGCCACTCCCCGGGAAGCTTTCTTT
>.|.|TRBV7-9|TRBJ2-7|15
CASSSNRDLGYEQYF
TGTGCCAGCAGCTCCAACAGGGACTTAGGGTACGAGCAGTACTTC
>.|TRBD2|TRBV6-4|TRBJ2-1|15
CASSEASGSYNEQFF
TGTGCCAGCAGTGAGGCTAGCGGCTCCTACAATGAGCAGTTCTTC
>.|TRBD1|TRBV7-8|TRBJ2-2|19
CASSLPRTGTLFNTGELFF
TGTGCCAGCAGCCTCCCCCGGACAGGAACCCTTTTTAACACCGGGGAGCTGTTTTTT
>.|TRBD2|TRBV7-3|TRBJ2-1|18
CASSPWTSGGSSYNEQFF
TGTGCCAGCAGCCCATGGACTAGCGGGGGGAGCTCCTACAATGAGCAGTTCTTC
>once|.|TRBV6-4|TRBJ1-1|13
CASSPGDGTEAFF
TGTGCCAGCAGCCCAGGAGACGGGACTGAAGCTTTCTTT
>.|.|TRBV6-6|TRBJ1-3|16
CASSYSRDRYRNTIYF
TGTGCCAGCAGTTACTCCAGGGATCGGTACAGAAACACCATATATTTT
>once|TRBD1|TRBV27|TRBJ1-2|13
CASSYRGDYGYTF
TGTGCCAGCAGTTACAGGGGGGACTATGGCTACACCTTC
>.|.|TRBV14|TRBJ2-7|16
CASSRRRGDSLLRQYF
TGTGCCAGCAGCCGCCGAAGAGGGGACTCCCTATTAAGGCAGTACTTC
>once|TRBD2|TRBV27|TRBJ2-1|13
CASRTSGLNEQFF
TGTGCCAGCCGGACTAGCGGGCTAAATGAGCAGTTCTTC
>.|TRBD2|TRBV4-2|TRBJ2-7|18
CASSQVDSTSGRGDEQYF
TGTGCCAGCAGCCAAGTGGATTCGACTAGCGGGAGGGGAGACGAGCAGTACTTC
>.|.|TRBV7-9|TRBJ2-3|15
CASSFLADNTDTQYF
TGTGCCAGCAGCTTCTTAGCAGACAACACAGATACGCAGTATTTT
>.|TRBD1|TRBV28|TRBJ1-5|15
CASSYDRAGNQPQHF
TGTGCCAGCAGCTACGACAGGGCGGGCAATCAGCCCCAGCATTTT
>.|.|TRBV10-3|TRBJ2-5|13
CAIMGAEQETQYF
TGTGCCATCATGGGAGCAGAGCAAGAGACCCAGTACTTC
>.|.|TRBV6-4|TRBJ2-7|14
CASSDSPGSHEQYF
TGTGCCAGCAGTGACTCTCCAGGGTCCCACGAGCAGTACTTC
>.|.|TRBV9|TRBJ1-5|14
CASSVGFGNQPQHF
TGTGCCAGCAGCGTAGGGTTTGGAAATCAGCCCCAGCATTTT
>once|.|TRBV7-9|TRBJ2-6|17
CASSSPSSSSGANVLTF
TGTGCCAGCAGCTCGCCCTCTAGTTCCTCTGGGGCCAACGTCCTGACTTTC
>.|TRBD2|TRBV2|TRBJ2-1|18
CASSEPLPGLAEYNEQFF
TGTGCCAGCAGTGAACCCCTCCCGGGACTAGCGGAATACAATGAGCAGTTCTTC
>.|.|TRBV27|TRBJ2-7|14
CASSLSESSYEQYF
TGTGCCAGCAGTTTATCGGAGAGCTCCTACGAGCAGTACTTC
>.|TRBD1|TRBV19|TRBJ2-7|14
CASSITGGYDEQYF
TGTGCCAGTAGTATTACAGGGGGCTACGACGAGCAGTACTTC
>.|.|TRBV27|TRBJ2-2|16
CASSTRVAGPNRELFF
TGTGCCAGCAGTACCAGGGTGGCGGGGCCGAACAGGGAGCTGTTTTTT
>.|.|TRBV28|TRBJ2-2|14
CASSFIGVTGELFF
TGTGCCAGCAGCTTCATCGGGGTCACCGGGGAGCTGTTTTTT
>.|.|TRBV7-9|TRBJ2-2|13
CASSFANTGELFF
TGTGCCAGCAGCTTCGCGAACACCGGGGAGCTGTTTTTT
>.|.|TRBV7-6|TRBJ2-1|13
CASSLGVANEQFF
TGTGCCAGCAGCTTAGGGGTGGCCAATGAGCAGTTCTTC
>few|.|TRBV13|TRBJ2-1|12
CASSFQDNEQFF
TGTGCCAGCAGCTTTCAGGACAATGAGCAGTTCTTC